These 14 T cell receptor beta chains were all obtained from the same sample, sequenced in a study of cytomegalovirus exposure and HLA in healthy donors (dated by TCRdb to 2017 to 2019). The library was obtained by the immunoSEQ multiplex PCR assay. For the multiplex PCR, a mixture combining 60 forward primers for TCR Vbeta segments and 13 reverse primers for TCR Jbeta segments was used. TCRdb mirrors the immuneACCESS table, restricted to in-frame sequences. Some clones are absent from its copies; in checked studies, under half trace to an unresolved V gene, and the reason for the others is unknown. Present in this sample are about 150,000 clones, approximately 74% of which were seen just once. 2.1% of the sample rests with the top ten. Sequences were obtained from PBMCs. The receptors derive from a man under 40 in good health and CMV-seronegative.

This sequence joins TRBV29-1 and TRBJ1-1; D not certain. The germline V and J ends were trimmed by 3 bases and 4 bases, with 9 bases remaining between them. This CDR3 region has 12 residues. Germline V gene sequence: CDR1 SQVTM, CDR2 ANQGSEA. Written as DNA, the CDR3 is TGCAGCGTTGATTTGGGGAGCACTGAAGCTTTCTTT. Translation gives CSVDLGSTEAFF.

This chain uses TRBV10-3 with TRBJ1-5, with D hard to call. V gave up 6 bases and J gave up 2 bases, with 14 bases separating them. There are 15 residues in the CDR3. From germline, CDR1 is ENHRY and CDR2 SYGVKD. The CDR3 sequence: CAISAVLGGNQPQHF. DNA for the CDR3: TGTGCCATCAGCGCCGTGCTCGGGGGCAATCAGCCCCAGCATTTT.

The chain couples TRBV4-3 to TRBJ2-3; 10 nucleotides align to TRBD2. This CDR3 is 15 amino acids long. Germline values: CDR1 LGHNA, CDR2 YSLEER. V lost 4 bases to trimming and J lost 3 bases; unmatched junction nucleotides: 4. CDR3: CASSRGLAATDTQYF. The DNA for the CDR3 is TGCGCCAGCAGCCGAGGACTAGCGGCTACAGATACGCAGTATTTT.

This clone was observed once. V usage is TRBV6-1 and J usage is TRBJ1-5, with a possible D match to TRBD1 (5 bases). This CDR3 has 13 residues. V was trimmed by 7 bases and J by 0 bases, leaving 7 bases between them. Germline loops: CDR1 MNHNS, CDR2 SASEGT. CDR3 protein: CASKGYSNQPQHF. The DNA for the CDR3 is TGTGCCAGCAAGGGGTATAGCAATCAGCCCCAGCATTTT.

This chain links TRBV6-1 with TRBJ1-2; 7 positions agree with TRBD1. The CDR3 is 14 residues long. In germline, CDR1 is MNHNS, CDR2 SASEGT. Germline trimming cut 2 bases from V and 6 bases from J; bases unmatched to any gene: 6. The CDR3 spells CASSEKSTGDGYTF. The CDR3 nucleotides are TGTGCCAGCAGTGAAAAATCAACAGGGGATGGCTACACCTTC.

This clone was counted only a few times. The V call is TRBV7-8, the J call TRBJ2-7, with 10 bases fitting TRBD2. Germline V lookup: CDR1 SGHVS, CDR2 FQNEAQ. CDR3 length equals 13 residues. V shed 5 bases, J shed 6 bases, and the junction held 4 bases outside the gene matches. The CDR3 nucleotides are TGTGCCAGCAGCCCCAAGCGGGGGGGCGAGCAGTACTTC. It encodes CASSPKRGGEQYF.

This chain uses TRBV2 with TRBJ2-4, with 13 bases matching TRBD2. CDR3 length: 17 residues. J was trimmed by 1 base and V by 6 bases; bases with no gene match: 6. Per the germline V gene, CDR1 is SNHLY and CDR2 is FYNNEI. Here the CDR3 DNA reads TGTGCCAGCAGGGCCCAGACTAGCGGGGGGGCCAAAAACATTCAGTACTTC. It translates to CASRAQTSGGAKNIQYF.

The rearrangement links TRBV11-2 to TRBJ2-7, with D possibly matching TRBD1 (5 bases). Germline assignment: CDR1 SGHAT and CDR2 FQNNGV. The CDR3 covers 13 residues. V was cut by 3 bases and J by 3 bases, with 9 bases left in between. In DNA, the CDR3 is TGTGCCAGCAGCTTCAGGGTTCTCTACGAGCAGTACTTC. As protein: CASSFRVLYEQYF.

The J gene is TRBJ2-2, the V gene TRBV2; a weak D match, TRBD1 (6 bases). Looked up from germline, CDR1 is SNHLY and CDR2 is FYNNEI. The V gene lost 4 bases and the J gene lost 9 bases, with 9 bases spanning the gap. The CDR3 totals 12 residues. CDR3 DNA: TGTGCCAGCAGTGGTGGGGGCCGGGAGCTGTTTTTT. This gives the protein CASSGGGRELFF.

J is TRBJ1-2 and V is TRBV19; D is ambiguous. Deletions cut 5 bases from V and 2 bases from J, with 9 bases between. Germline V gives CDR1 LNHDA, CDR2 SQIVND (reference sequence). The CDR3 length is 13 residues. This CDR3 reads CASSLGSNYGYTF. CDR3 nucleotide sequence: TGTGCCAGTAGTCTGGGGAGCAACTATGGCTACACCTTC.

This clone was observed a few times. The chain recombines TRBV6-1 with TRBJ2-1, with a possible D match to TRBD1 (6 bases). Germline CDR1 reads MNHNS; CDR2 reads SASEGT. V lost 1 base and J lost 2, with 9 bases in between. The CDR3 spans 15 residues. CDR3 sequence (DNA): TGTGCCAGCAGTGAAGGGACAGTACCCTACAATGAGCAGTTCTTC. This codes for CASSEGTVPYNEQFF.

The chain links TRBV7-2 to TRBJ1-2; D is possibly TRBD1 (6 bases). The germline CDR1 and CDR2 sequences are SGHTA and FQGNSA. V was cut by 3 bases and J by 2 bases, with 22 bases left in between. The CDR3 runs to 18 residues. This CDR3 reads CASSFPSRGGGLNYGYTF. The CDR3 DNA is TGTGCCAGCAGCTTCCCCTCTAGGGGGGGCGGGTTAAACTATGGCTACACCTTC.

V and J are TRBV12-5 and TRBJ2-7; D gene unclear. The CDR3 sequence is 12 residues long. Germline assignment: CDR1 LGHNT and CDR2 FRNRAP. Trimming pared 5 bases from V and 7 bases from J, leaving 12 bases between. DNA of the CDR3: TGTGCTAGTGGTCAATTCGCAGGAGAGCAGTACTTC. Amino acids: CASGQFAGEQYF.

The J gene is TRBJ2-7, the V gene TRBV19, with D possibly TRBD1 on 6 matching bases. V lost 5 bases and J lost 4, with 12 bases in between. Germline assignment: CDR1 LNHDA and CDR2 SQIVND (reference sequence). CDR3 length equals 13 residues. As DNA, the CDR3 is TGTGCCAGTAGTGTCGGGACAAGTTACGAGCAGTACTTC. Its translation is CASSVGTSYEQYF.